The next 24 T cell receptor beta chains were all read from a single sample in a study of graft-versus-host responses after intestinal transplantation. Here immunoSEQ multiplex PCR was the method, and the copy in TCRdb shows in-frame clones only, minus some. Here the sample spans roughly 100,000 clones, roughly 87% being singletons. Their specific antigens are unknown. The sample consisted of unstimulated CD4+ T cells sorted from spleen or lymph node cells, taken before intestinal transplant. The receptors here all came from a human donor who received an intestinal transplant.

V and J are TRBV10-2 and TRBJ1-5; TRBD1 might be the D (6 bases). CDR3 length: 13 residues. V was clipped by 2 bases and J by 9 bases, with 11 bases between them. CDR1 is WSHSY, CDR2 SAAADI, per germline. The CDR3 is CASSEGGPWPQHF. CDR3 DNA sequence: TGCGCCAGCAGTGAGGGGGGGCCGTGGCCCCAGCATTTT.

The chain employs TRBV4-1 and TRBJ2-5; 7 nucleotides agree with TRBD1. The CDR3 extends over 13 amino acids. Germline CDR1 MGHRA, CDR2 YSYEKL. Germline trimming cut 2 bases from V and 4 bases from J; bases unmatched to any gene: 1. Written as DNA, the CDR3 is TGCGCCAGCAGCCAACGGACAGGAGAGACCCAGTACTTC. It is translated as CASSQRTGETQYF.

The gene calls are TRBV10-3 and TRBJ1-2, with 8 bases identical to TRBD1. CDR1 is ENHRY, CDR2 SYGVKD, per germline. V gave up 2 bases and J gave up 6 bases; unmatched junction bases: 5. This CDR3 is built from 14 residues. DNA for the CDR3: TGTGCCATCAGTGAGGGACAGGGAGCGAATGGCTACACCTTC. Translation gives CAISEGQGANGYTF.

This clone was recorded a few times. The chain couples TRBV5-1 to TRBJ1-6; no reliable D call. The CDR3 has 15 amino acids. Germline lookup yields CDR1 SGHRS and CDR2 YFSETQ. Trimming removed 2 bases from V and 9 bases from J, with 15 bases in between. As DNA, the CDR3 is TGCGCCAGCAGCTTCGGGGTCTCGGGGTTTTCACCCCTCCACTTT. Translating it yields CASSFGVSGFSPLHF.

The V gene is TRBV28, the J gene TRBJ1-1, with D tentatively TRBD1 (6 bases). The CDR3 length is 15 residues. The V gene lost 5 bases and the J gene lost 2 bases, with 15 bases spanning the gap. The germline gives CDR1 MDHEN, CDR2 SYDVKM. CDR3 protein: CASSATGRGNTEAFF. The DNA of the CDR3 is TGTGCCAGCAGTGCAACAGGGAGGGGAAACACTGAAGCTTTCTTT.

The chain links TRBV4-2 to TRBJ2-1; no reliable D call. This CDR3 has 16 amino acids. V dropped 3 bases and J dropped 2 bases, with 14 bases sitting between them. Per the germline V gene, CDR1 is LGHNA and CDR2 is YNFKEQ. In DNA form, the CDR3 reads TGTGCCAGCAGCCATCCTCTGGGCGTTACCTACAATGAGCAGTTCTTC. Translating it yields CASSHPLGVTYNEQFF.

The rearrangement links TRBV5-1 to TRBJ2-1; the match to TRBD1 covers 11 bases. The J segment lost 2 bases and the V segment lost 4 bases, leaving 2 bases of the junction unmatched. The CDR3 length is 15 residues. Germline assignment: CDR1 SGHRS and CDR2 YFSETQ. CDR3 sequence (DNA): TGCGCCAGCAGCGGGGGACAGGGGGCCTACAATGAGCAGTTCTTC. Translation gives CASSGGQGAYNEQFF. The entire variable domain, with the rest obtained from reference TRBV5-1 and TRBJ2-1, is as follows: KAGVTQTPRYLIKTRGQQVTLSCSPISGHRSVSWYQQTPGQGLQFLFEYFSETQRNKGNFPGRFSGRQFSNSRSEMNVSTLELGDSALYLCASSGGQGAYNEQFFGPGTRLTVL.

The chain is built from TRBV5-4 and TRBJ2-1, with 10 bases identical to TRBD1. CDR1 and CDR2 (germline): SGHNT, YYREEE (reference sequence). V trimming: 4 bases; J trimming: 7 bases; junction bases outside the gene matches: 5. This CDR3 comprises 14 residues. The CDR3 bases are TGTGCCAGCAGCCCTAGACAGGGGGCAAATGAGCAGTTCTTC. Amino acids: CASSPRQGANEQFF.

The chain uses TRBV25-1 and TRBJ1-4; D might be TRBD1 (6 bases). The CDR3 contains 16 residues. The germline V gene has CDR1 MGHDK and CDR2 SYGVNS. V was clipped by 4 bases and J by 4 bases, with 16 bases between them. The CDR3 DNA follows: TGTGCCAGCAGTGCTCGAGGGGGGCATGGTAATGAAAAACTGTTTTTT. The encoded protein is CASSARGGHGNEKLFF.

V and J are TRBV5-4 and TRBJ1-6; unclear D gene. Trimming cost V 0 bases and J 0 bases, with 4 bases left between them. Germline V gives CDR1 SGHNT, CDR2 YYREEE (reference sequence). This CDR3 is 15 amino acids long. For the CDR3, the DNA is TGTGCCAGCAGCTTGGGGGGCTCCTATAATTCACCCCTCCACTTT. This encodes CASSLGGSYNSPLHF. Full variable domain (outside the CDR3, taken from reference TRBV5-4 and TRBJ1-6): ETGVTQSPTHLIKTRGQQVTLRCSSQSGHNTVSWYQQALGQGPQFIFQYYREEENGRGNFPPRFSGLQFPNYSSELNVNALELDDSALYLCASSLGGSYNSPLHFGNGTRLTVT.

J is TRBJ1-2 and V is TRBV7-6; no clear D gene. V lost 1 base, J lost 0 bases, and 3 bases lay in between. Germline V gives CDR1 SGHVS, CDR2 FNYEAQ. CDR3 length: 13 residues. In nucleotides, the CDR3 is TGTGCCAGCAGCTTAGATACTAACTATGGCTACACCTTC. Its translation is CASSLDTNYGYTF.

The DNA for the CDR3 is TGCGCCAGCAGCCAAGGGAGGGGGTCGAGCTCCTACGAGCAGTACTTC. This codes for CASSQGRGSSSYEQYF. This chain connects TRBV4-1 to TRBJ2-7; D assignment may be TRBD1 or TRBD2 (6 bases each). V gave up 1 base and J gave up 0 bases, with 13 bases separating them. This CDR3 has 16 residues. CDR1 is MGHRA, CDR2 YSYEKL, per germline.

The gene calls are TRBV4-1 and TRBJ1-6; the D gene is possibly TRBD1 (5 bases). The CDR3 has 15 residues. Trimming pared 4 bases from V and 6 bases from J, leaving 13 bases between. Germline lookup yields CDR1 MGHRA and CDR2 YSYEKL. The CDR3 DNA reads TGCGCCAGCAGCCCTCAGGGTCCCCCTAATTCACCCCTCCACTTT. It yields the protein CASSPQGPPNSPLHF.

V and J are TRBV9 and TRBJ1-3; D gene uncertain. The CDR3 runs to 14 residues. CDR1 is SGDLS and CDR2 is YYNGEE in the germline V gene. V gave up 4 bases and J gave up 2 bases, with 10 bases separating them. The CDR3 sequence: CASSIGQTGNTIYF. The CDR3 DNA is TGTGCCAGCAGCATCGGTCAGACTGGAAACACCATATATTTT.

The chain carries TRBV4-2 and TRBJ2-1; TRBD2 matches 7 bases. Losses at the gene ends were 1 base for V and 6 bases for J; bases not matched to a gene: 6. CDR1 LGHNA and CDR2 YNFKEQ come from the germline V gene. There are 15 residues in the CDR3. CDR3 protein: CASSQGTGGSNEQFF. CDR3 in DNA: TGTGCCAGCAGCCAAGGGACTGGCGGGAGCAATGAGCAGTTCTTC.

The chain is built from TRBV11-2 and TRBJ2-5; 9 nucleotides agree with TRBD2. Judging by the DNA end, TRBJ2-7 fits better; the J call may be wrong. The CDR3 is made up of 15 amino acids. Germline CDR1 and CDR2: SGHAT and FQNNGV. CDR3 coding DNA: TGTGCCAGCAGCTTAACGGCGGGAGGGTCCTACGAGCAGTACTTC. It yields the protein CASSLTAGGSYEQYF.

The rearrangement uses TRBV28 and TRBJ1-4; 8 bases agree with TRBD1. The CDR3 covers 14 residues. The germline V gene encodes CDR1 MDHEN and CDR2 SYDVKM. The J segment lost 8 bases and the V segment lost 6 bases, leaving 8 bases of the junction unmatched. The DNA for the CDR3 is TGTGCCAGCAGCATCCCGACAGGGGTAGAAAAACTGTTTTTT. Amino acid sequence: CASSIPTGVEKLFF.

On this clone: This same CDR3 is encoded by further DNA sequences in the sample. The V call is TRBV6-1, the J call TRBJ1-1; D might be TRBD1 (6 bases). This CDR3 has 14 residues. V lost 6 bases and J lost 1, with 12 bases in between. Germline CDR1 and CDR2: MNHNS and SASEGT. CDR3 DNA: TGTGCCAGCAGCGAGGGGGGATCGAACACTGAAGCTTTCTTT. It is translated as CASSEGGSNTEAFF.

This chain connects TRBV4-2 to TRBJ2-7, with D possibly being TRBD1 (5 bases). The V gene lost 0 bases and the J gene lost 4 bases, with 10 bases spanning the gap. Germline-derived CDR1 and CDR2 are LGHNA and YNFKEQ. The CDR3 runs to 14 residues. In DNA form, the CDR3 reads TGTGCCAGCAGCCAAGACAGGGTCGGTTACGAGCAGTACTTC. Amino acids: CASSQDRVGYEQYF.

This CDR3 is CASSTQTGLETQYF. CDR3 coding DNA: TGTGCCAGCAGCACCCAGACAGGGTTAGAGACCCAGTACTTC. V usage is TRBV9 and J usage is TRBJ2-5; TRBD1 matches at 7 bases. The germline CDR1 and CDR2 sequences are SGDLS and YYNGEE. CDR3 size: 14 residues. Trimming cost V 4 bases and J 4 bases; bases outside gene matches: 7.

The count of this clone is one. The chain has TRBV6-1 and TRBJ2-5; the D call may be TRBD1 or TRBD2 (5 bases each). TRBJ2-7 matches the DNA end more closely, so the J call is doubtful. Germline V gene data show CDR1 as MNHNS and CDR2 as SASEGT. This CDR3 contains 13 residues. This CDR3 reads CAGRWGRDYEQYF. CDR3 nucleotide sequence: TGTGCCGGCCGATGGGGACGGGACTACGAGCAGTACTTC.

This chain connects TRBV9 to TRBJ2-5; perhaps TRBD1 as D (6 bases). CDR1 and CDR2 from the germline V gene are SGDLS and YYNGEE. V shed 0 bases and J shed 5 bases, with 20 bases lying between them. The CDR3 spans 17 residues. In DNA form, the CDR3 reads TGTGCCAGCAGCGTAGGGGGGCGGGCCGATCCGGGGGAGACCCAGTACTTC. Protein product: CASSVGGRADPGETQYF.

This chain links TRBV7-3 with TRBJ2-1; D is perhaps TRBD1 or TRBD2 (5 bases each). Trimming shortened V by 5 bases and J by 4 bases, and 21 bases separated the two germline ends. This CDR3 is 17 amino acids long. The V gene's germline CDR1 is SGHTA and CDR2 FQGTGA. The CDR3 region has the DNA TGTGCCAGCAGCCCCGGGGCAGTATCTTTCCCGTACAATGAGCAGTTCTTC. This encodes CASSPGAVSFPYNEQFF.

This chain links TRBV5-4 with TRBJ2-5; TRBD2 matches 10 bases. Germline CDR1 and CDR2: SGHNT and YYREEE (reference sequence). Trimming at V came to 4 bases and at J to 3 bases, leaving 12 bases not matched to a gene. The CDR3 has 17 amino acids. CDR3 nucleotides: TGTGCCAGCAGCCTCGGGACTAGCGCATTACCCGAAGAGACCCAGTACTTC. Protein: CASSLGTSALPEETQYF.